This TCR beta chain was found in a study of blood T cell repertoires in COVID-19. As for the study in general: Both acute and convalescent COVID-19 samples were obtained from the United States, Italy and Spain. T cells, B-cell-depleted T cells, or PBMCs supplied cDNA or gDNA.

The V gene end was trimmed by 3 bases and the J gene end by 0 bases; junction bases not matched to a gene: 5. Germline CDR1 is SGHDT and CDR2 is YYEEEE. The CDR3 loop spans 15 amino acids. Contact with a PCR-confirmed or clinician-diagnosed COVID-19 case occurred within 2 weeks of entry. Original processing methods: Nucleated cell counts were estimated from reference gene primer amplification. Sequencing used immunoSEQ multiplex PCR; TCRdb keeps in-frame clones, though not all of them. V, J and clone size reflect that table, while D and trimming were determined from the DNA. Here the sample spans 250,000 or so clones, roughly four fifths being singletons.

The sample taken for sequencing was PBMCs or T cells enriched from blood (not recorded which). The TCR sequence derives from a woman in her 40s who had been exposed to COVID-19. The V call is TRBV5-6, the J call TRBJ2-7, with TRBD1 matching 8 bases. CDR3: CASSSGTGGSYEQYF. Written as DNA, the CDR3 is TGTGCCAGCAGCTCTGGAACAGGGGGCTCCTACGAGCAGTACTTC.